This TCR beta chain was captured in a study of blood T cell repertoires in COVID-19. This clone was picked up a small number of times. Measured with immunoSEQ multiplex PCR; TCRdb has only the in-frame clones, and not every one. This sample carries tens of thousands of clones, around 88% of them seen once, and the ten largest clones take around 7.2%. The material sequenced was peripheral blood. This TCR derives from a woman of 80 years or more with acute or convalescent COVID-19.

The CDR3 sequence is CASSEIRVDEKLFF. CDR3 DNA: TGTGCCAGCAGTGAAATCAGGGTAGACGAAAAACTGTTTTTT. The chain recombines TRBV6-1 with TRBJ1-4; D is perhaps TRBD1 (5 bases). Trimming took off 2 bases at V and 8 bases at J, with 12 bases between the two ends. CDR3 size: 14 residues. The germline V gene has CDR1 MNHNS and CDR2 SASEGT.